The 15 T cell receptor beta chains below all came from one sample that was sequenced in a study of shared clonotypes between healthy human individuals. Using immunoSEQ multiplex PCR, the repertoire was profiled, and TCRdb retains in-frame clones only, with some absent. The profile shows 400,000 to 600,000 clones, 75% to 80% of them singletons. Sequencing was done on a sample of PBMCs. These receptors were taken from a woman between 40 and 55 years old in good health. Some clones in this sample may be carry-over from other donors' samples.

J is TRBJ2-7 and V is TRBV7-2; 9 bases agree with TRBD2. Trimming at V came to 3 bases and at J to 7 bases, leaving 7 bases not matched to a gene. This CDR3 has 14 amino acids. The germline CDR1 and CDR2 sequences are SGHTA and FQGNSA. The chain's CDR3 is CASSLREGLGEQYF. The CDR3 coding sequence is TGTGCCAGCAGCTTGCGGGAGGGGTTAGGGGAGCAGTACTTC.

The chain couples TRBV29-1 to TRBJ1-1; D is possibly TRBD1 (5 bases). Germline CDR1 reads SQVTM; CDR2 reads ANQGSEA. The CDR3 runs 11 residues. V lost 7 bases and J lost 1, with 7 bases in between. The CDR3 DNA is TGCAGCGCTCAGGGGAACACTGAAGCTTTCTTT. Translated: CSAQGNTEAFF.

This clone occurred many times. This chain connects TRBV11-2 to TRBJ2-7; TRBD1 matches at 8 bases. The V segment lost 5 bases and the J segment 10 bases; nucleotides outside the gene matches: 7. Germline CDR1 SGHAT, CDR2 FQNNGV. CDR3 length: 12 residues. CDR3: CASSVGQGYQYF. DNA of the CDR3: TGTGCCAGCAGCGTCGGACAGGGATATCAGTACTTC.

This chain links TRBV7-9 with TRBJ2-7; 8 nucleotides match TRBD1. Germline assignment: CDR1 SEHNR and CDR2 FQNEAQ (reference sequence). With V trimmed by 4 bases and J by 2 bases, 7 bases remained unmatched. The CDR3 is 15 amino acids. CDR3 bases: TGTGCCAGCAGCTCCAGACAGGGGAAACCCTACGAGCAGTACTTC. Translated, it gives CASSSRQGKPYEQYF.

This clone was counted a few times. The CDR3 DNA reads as TGTGCCAGCAGCATCCGACAGCAAAGTGGCTATGGCTACACCTTC. Translated, it gives CASSIRQQSGYGYTF. V usage is TRBV7-9 and J usage is TRBJ1-2, with D tentatively TRBD1 (5 bases). Trimming took off 5 bases at V and 4 bases at J, with 17 bases between the two ends. The CDR3 has 15 amino acids. Per the germline V gene, CDR1 is SEHNR and CDR2 is FQNEAQ (reference sequence).

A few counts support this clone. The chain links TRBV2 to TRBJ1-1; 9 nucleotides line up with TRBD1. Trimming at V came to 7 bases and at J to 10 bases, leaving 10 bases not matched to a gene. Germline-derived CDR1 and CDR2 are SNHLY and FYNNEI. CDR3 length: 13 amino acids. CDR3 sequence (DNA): TGTGCCAGCATACCGGGACAGGGACTTGGAGCTTTCTTT. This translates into CASIPGQGLGAFF.

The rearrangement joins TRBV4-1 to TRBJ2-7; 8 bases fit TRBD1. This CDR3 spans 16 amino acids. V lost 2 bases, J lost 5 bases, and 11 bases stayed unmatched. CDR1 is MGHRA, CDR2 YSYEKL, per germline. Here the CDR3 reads CASSQTGQGIRNEQYF. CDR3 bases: TGCGCCAGCAGCCAAACTGGACAGGGTATTCGAAACGAGCAGTACTTC.

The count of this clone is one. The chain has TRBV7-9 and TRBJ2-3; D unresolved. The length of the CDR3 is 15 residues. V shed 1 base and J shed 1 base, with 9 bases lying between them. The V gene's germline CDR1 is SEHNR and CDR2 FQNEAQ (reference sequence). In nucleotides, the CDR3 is TGTGCCAGCAGCTTAGTAATCGCCGGCACAGATACGCAGTATTTT. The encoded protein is CASSLVIAGTDTQYF.

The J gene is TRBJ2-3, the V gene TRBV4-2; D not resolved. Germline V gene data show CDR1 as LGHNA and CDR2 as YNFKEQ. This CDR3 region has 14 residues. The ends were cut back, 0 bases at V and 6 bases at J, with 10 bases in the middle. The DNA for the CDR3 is TGTGCCAGCAGCCAAGATCCCGGCGTGGATACGCAGTATTTT. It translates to CASSQDPGVDTQYF.

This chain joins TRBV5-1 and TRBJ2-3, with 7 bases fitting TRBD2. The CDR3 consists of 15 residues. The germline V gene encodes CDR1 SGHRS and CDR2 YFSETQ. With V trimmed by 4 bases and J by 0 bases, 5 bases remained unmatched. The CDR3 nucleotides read TGCGCCAGCAGCCTAGCGGAGCGAAGCACAGATACGCAGTATTTT. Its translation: CASSLAERSTDTQYF.

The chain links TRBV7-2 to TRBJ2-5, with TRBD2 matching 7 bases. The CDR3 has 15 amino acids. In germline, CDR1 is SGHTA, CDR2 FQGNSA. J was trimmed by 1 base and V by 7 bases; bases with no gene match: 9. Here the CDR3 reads CASTGSGPTQETQYF. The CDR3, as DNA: TGTGCCAGCACCGGTAGCGGGCCCACCCAAGAGACCCAGTACTTC.

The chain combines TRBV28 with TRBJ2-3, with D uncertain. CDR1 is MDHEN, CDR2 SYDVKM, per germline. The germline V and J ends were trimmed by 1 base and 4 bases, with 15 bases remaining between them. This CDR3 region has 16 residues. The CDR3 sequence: CASSLSTSSRADTQYF. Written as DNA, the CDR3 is TGTGCCAGCAGTTTATCCACGTCGAGTCGGGCAGATACGCAGTATTTT.

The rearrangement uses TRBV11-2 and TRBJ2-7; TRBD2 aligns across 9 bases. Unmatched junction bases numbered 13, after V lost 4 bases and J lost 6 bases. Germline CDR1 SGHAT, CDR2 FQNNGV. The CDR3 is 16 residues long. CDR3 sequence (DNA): TGTGCCAGCAGCTGGGGAGCTAGCGGGATTTCGGCCGAGCAGTACTTC. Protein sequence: CASSWGASGISAEQYF.

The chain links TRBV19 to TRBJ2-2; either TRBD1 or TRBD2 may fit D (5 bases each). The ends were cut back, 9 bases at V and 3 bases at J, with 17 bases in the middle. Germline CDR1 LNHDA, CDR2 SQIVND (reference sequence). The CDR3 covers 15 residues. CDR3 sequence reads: CASQRGRSDTGELFF. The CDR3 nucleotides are TGTGCCAGCCAAAGGGGACGGAGTGACACCGGGGAGCTGTTTTTT.

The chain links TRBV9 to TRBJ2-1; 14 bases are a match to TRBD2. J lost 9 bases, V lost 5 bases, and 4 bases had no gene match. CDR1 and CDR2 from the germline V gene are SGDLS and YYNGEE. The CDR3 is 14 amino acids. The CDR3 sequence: CASSEGLAGAEQFF. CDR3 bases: TGTGCCAGCAGTGAGGGACTAGCGGGAGCTGAGCAGTTCTTC.